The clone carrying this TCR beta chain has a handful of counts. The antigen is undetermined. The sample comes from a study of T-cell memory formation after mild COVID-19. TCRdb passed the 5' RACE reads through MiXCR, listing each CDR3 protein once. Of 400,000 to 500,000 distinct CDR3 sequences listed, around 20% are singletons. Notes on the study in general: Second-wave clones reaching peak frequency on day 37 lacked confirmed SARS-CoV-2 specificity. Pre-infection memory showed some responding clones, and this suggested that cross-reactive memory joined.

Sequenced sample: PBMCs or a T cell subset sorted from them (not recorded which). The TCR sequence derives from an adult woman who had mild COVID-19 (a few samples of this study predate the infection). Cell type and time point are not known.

The chain's CDR3 is CASSLVTGAKNIQYF. CDR3 DNA: TGTGCCAGCAGCTTAGTAACAGGAGCCAAAAACATTCAGTACTTC. V is TRBV7-7 and J is TRBJ2-4, with D maybe TRBD1 (5 bases). Germline lookup yields CDR1 SSHAT and CDR2 FNYEAQ (reference sequence). Trimming shortened V by 1 base and J by 0 bases, and 7 bases separated the two germline ends. This CDR3 has 15 residues.